A single sample gave rise to the 13 T cell receptor beta chains below, sequenced in a study of blood T cell repertoires in COVID-19. The repertoire was sequenced with immunoSEQ multiplex PCR; TCRdb's copy has only in-frame clones and lacks some. The sample holds about 120,000 clones, just under 80% seen once. Sequencing was performed on peripheral blood. Receptors were obtained from a human donor in a cohort sampled during active COVID-19.

This sequence joins TRBV6-2 or TRBV6-3 and TRBJ2-5; 11 bases align to TRBD2. The ends lost 6 bases at V and 5 bases at J; junction bases unmatched: 11. CDR1 MNHEY and CDR2 SVGEGT come from the germline V gene. The length of the CDR3 is 16 residues. As DNA, the CDR3 is TGTGCCAGCAGCGACGGGATAGCGGGGGGGCAGGAGACCCAGTACTTC. Its translation is CASSDGIAGGQETQYF.

This chain links TRBV5-1 with TRBJ2-3; D perhaps matches TRBD2 (6 bases). This CDR3 comprises 18 residues. Per the germline V gene, CDR1 is SGHRS and CDR2 is YFSETQ. Trimming removed 6 bases from V and 1 base from J, with 24 bases in between. In DNA, the CDR3 is TGCGCCAGCACCATGATGCCCACGGGACTCCTGGGCACAGATACGCAGTATTTT. The encoded protein is CASTMMPTGLLGTDTQYF.

The chain links TRBV28 to TRBJ2-3; TRBD1 matches at 7 bases. CDR3 size: 15 residues. Germline-derived CDR1 and CDR2 are MDHEN and SYDVKM. V shed 1 base and J 2 bases; nucleotides not matched to a gene: 3. This chain's CDR3 is CASSLLTGLTDTQYF. CDR3 in DNA: TGTGCCAGCAGTTTATTGACAGGGCTCACAGATACGCAGTATTTT.

The chain couples TRBV9 to TRBJ2-2; 9 positions agree with TRBD2. Germline CDR1 and CDR2: SGDLS and YYNGEE. Germline trimming cut 4 bases from V and 3 bases from J; bases unmatched to any gene: 7. This CDR3 contains 16 residues. The CDR3 nucleotides are TGTGCCAGCAGCCCTAGGCGGGAGGGATACACCGGGGAGCTGTTTTTT. Residues: CASSPRREGYTGELFF.

This clone turned up a few times. The chain employs TRBV28 and TRBJ2-4; maybe TRBD1 (8 bases). Trimming pared 5 bases from V and 0 bases from J, leaving 20 bases between. The CDR3 is made up of 18 amino acids. Germline assignment: CDR1 MDHEN and CDR2 SYDVKM. The CDR3 sequence: CASSRTGTRGLAKNIQYF. The CDR3 nucleotides are TGTGCCAGCAGTAGGACAGGGACGCGGGGGTTAGCCAAAAACATTCAGTACTTC.

This clone was seen ten or more times. The V call is TRBV9, the J call TRBJ1-6, with 7 bases identical to TRBD1. The germline V gene has CDR1 SGDLS and CDR2 YYNGEE. Trimming at V came to 5 bases and at J to 5 bases, leaving 7 bases not matched to a gene. CDR3 length equals 15 residues. The CDR3 DNA reads as TGTGCCAGCAGAGGAGGGACAGCCGATAATTCACCCCTCCACTTT. It specifies CASRGGTADNSPLHF. Together with reference TRBV9 and TRBJ1-6, the CDR3 gives the full variable domain: DSGVTQTPKHLITATGQRVTLRCSPRSGDLSVYWYQQSLDQGLQFLIQYYNGEERAKGNILERFSAQQFPDLHSELNLSSLELGDSALYFCASRGGTADNSPLHFGNGTRLTVT.

This chain uses TRBV28 with TRBJ1-4; unclear D gene. The CDR3 consists of 11 residues. V was clipped by 5 bases and J by 10 bases, with 8 bases between them. The germline gives CDR1 MDHEN, CDR2 SYDVKM. Here the CDR3 DNA reads TGTGCCAGCAGTCCTACTGGAAAACTGTTTTTT. Translating it yields CASSPTGKLFF.

The chain uses TRBV2 and TRBJ1-3; 9 nucleotides align to TRBD1. From germline, CDR1 is SNHLY and CDR2 FYNNEI. Trimming removed 6 bases from V and 5 bases from J; junction bases left unmatched: 5. This CDR3 is built from 14 residues. CDR3 bases: TGTGCCAGCAGCGTTACAGGGGGCAGAAACACCATATATTTT. It is translated as CASSVTGGRNTIYF.

V is TRBV4-2 and J is TRBJ2-1; no clear D gene. The CDR3 loop spans 14 amino acids. The V and J ends lost 1 base and 7 bases respectively, with 11 bases between them. Germline V CDR1 and CDR2: LGHNA, YNFKEQ. The CDR3 loop reads CASSQGAFGNEQFF. The CDR3 DNA sequence: TGTGCCAGCAGCCAAGGGGCCTTTGGTAATGAGCAGTTCTTC.

There are many counts of this clone. This chain connects TRBV4-1 to TRBJ1-3; tentative D call: TRBD1 (5 bases). Trimming removed 7 bases at V and 4 bases at J, with 14 bases between. Germline V gene sequence: CDR1 MGHRA, CDR2 YSYEKL. This CDR3 has 14 residues. In DNA, the CDR3 is TGCGCCAGCAAAGAGACAGAGGAGGGAAACACCATATATTTT. Translating it yields CASKETEEGNTIYF.

The V and J genes are TRBV7-3 and TRBJ2-2; 9 nucleotides match TRBD1. The CDR3 sequence is 15 residues long. V gave up 8 bases and J gave up 2 bases; unmatched junction bases: 6. Germline V gene data show CDR1 as SGHTA and CDR2 as FQGTGA. CDR3: CASARQGGNTGELFF. The DNA of the CDR3 is TGTGCCAGCGCCAGACAGGGGGGAAACACCGGGGAGCTGTTTTTT.

The rearrangement links TRBV7-2 to TRBJ2-7, with 7 bases matching TRBD1. Germline V gives CDR1 SGHTA, CDR2 FQGNSA. The V segment lost 6 bases and the J segment 6 bases; nucleotides outside the gene matches: 8. The CDR3 consists of 13 residues. The CDR3 DNA sequence: TGTGCCAGCAGACTTACAGGGGTGAGCGAGCAGTACTTC. Protein sequence: CASRLTGVSEQYF.

The V and J genes are TRBV7-2 and TRBJ1-4; D gene unclear. Between the trimmed V and J ends, which lost 2 bases and 8 bases, there was a span of 12 bases. The CDR3 is 14 residues long. Germline V gene sequence: CDR1 SGHTA, CDR2 FQGNSA. The CDR3 region has the DNA TGTGCCAGCAGCTTAATCTATGCGGCGGAAAAACTGTTTTTT. Amino acids: CASSLIYAAEKLFF.